This T cell receptor beta chain was captured by sequencing in a study of blood T cell repertoires in COVID-19. There are 17 residues in the CDR3. V lost 1 base, J lost 4 bases, and 20 bases lay in between. Germline V lookup: CDR1 MGHRA, CDR2 YSYEKL. Only in-frame clones appear in the TCRdb table, and some are missing; sequencing was by immunoSEQ multiplex PCR. The sample holds around 250,000 clones, 85% seen once. The chain is built from TRBV4-1 and TRBJ2-7; possible D gene TRBD1, 6 bases. The receptor comes from a woman between 45 and 60 years old who had been exposed to COVID-19. Sample: PBMCs or T cells enriched from blood (not recorded which). For the CDR3, the DNA is TGCGCCAGCAGCCAAGCTGGGGACACCCCATCGGGGTACGAGCAGTACTTC. Protein product: CASSQAGDTPSGYEQYF.